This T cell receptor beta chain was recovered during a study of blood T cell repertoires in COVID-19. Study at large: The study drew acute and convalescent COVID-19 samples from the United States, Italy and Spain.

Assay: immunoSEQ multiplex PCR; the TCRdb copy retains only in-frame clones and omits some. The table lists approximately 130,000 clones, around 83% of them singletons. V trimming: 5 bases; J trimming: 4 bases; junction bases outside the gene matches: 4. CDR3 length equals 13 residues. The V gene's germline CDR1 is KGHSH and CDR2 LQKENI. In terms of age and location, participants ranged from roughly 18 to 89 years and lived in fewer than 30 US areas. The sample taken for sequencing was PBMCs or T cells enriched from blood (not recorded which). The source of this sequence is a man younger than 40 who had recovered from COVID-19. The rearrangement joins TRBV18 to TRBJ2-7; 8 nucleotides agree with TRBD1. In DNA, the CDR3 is TGTGCCAGCTCATTAGGGACAGGATACGAGCAGTACGTC. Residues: CASSLGTGYEQYV.